Given below is one T cell receptor beta chain in context. Its antigen is currently unknown. This CDR3 region has 13 residues. V gave up 7 bases and J gave up 1 base, with 10 bases separating them. This record belongs to a study of T-cell memory formation after mild COVID-19. Study background: TCR clusters mostly belonged to single donors. Study-wide points: Clones contracting across day 15 to 85 had a balanced CD4/CD8 profile; later expanding clones leaned CD4+.

It was 5'RACE with constant-segment primers that produced the TCR alpha and TCR beta cDNA libraries, which carried sample barcodes and UMIs. MiXCR, run by TCRdb on the 5' RACE reads, gives a single entry per CDR3 protein. The data show 150,000 to 200,000 distinct CDR3 sequences, around 10% seen once. The receptor's source is a man aged 18 to 29 who had mild COVID-19 (a few samples of this study predate the infection). Cell type and time point are not known. The sample comprised PBMCs or a T cell subset sorted from them (not recorded which). The gene calls are TRBV12-3 or TRBV12-4 and TRBJ1-1; weak D call: TRBD1 (5 bases). The CDR3: CASNKGQNTEAFF. DNA of the CDR3: TGTGCCAGCAACAAGGGGCAGAACACTGAAGCTTTCTTT.